A single sample gave rise to the 16 T cell receptor beta chains below, sequenced in a study of control samples from healthy donors and cancer patients. Only in-frame clones appear in the TCRdb table, and some are missing; sequencing was by immunoSEQ multiplex PCR. The sample has fewer than 45,000 clones, 80% to 95% seen once. The material sequenced was PBMCs. These receptors were obtained from a middle-aged woman with head and neck cancer.

The gene calls are TRBV27 and TRBJ2-3; 13 bases fit TRBD2. Germline CDR1 reads MNHEY; CDR2 reads SMNVEV (reference sequence). The CDR3 has 17 amino acids. The V and J ends lost 4 bases and 4 bases, in that order; junction bases with no gene match: 8. The CDR3 loop reads CASSSRTSGSVADTQYF. CDR3 in DNA: TGTGCCAGCAGTTCGCGGACTAGCGGGAGTGTCGCAGATACGCAGTATTTT.

This chain links TRBV7-3 with TRBJ2-3; 9 bases match TRBD2. J was trimmed by 6 bases and V by 3 bases; bases with no gene match: 13. The CDR3 extends over 17 amino acids. Germline lookup yields CDR1 SGHTA and CDR2 FQGTGA. CDR3 DNA: TGTGCCAGCAGCTTGACTGGGATAGCGGGAGAACTGGATACGCAGTATTTT. It encodes CASSLTGIAGELDTQYF.

The V call is TRBV5-6, the J call TRBJ2-2; perhaps D is TRBD1 or TRBD2 (5 bases each). V gave up 3 bases and J gave up 2 bases, with 11 bases separating them. Germline V lookup: CDR1 SGHDT, CDR2 YYEEEE. The CDR3 consists of 15 residues. CDR3 residues: CASSSRDLNTGELFF. For the CDR3, the DNA is TGTGCCAGCAGCTCCCGGGACCTCAACACCGGGGAGCTGTTTTTT.

CDR3 residues: CASSHPPRGNTIYF. The CDR3 nucleotides read TGCGCCAGCAGCCACCCCCCTAGGGGGAACACCATATATTTT. V gene TRBV4-1 combines with J gene TRBJ1-3, with a weak D call TRBD1 (6 bases). V lost 3 bases to trimming and J lost 7 bases, with 13 bases between them. The germline V gene encodes CDR1 MGHRA and CDR2 YSYEKL. The CDR3 loop spans 14 amino acids.

The table lists this clone with a few counts. This chain links TRBV11-2 with TRBJ1-6, with D possibly TRBD1 on 5 matching bases. The CDR3 contains 15 residues. The V end was cut by 5 bases, the J end by 9 bases, with 17 bases between. Germline CDR1 and CDR2: SGHAT and FQNNGV. CDR3 coding DNA: TGTGCCAGCAGCCAGGGCTCTAGCTGGGGTTCACCCCTCCACTTT. It yields the protein CASSQGSSWGSPLHF.

This sequence joins TRBV5-1 and TRBJ2-7; perhaps TRBD2 as D (6 bases). V was shortened by 4 bases and J by 1 base, with 9 bases between the two germline ends. The CDR3 contains 13 residues. Germline lookup yields CDR1 SGHRS and CDR2 YFSETQ. Here the CDR3 reads CASSAGFSYEQYF. CDR3 bases: TGCGCCAGCAGCGCGGGATTTTCCTACGAGCAGTACTTC.

The chain joins TRBV28 to TRBJ2-3; TRBD1 agrees at 7 bases. Germline CDR1 MDHEN, CDR2 SYDVKM. Losses at the gene ends were 8 bases for V and 0 bases for J; bases not matched to a gene: 11. The CDR3 runs to 16 residues. The CDR3 bases are TGTGCCAGCGCACCCGACAGGGCTCTTAGCACAGATACGCAGTATTTT. This encodes CASAPDRALSTDTQYF.

As concerns this clone: Other DNA sequences in the same sample also yield this CDR3. The CDR3 DNA is TGTGCCAGCAGTGAAAAACGGGGACCGGTAGGAGGCTACACCTTC. Residues: CASSEKRGPVGGYTF. The chain recombines TRBV6-4 with TRBJ1-2; D is perhaps TRBD1 (5 bases). The V gene lost 3 bases and the J gene lost 8 bases, with 19 bases spanning the gap. Germline CDR1 and CDR2: MRHNA and SNTAGT. This CDR3 region has 15 residues.

This chain joins TRBV30 and TRBJ1-2, with 9 bases that match TRBD1. The germline CDR1 and CDR2 sequences are GTSNPN and SVGIG (reference sequence). With 3 bases clipped from V and 4 bases from J, the junction kept 6 bases outside the gene matches. The CDR3 sequence is 14 residues long. The CDR3 DNA is TGTGCCTGGAGGAGACAGGGGGAGAGCTATGGCTACACCTTC. Its protein is CAWRRQGESYGYTF.

This clone was observed a single time. The chain uses TRBV2 and TRBJ2-7; 10 nucleotides align to TRBD1. The germline CDR1 and CDR2 sequences are SNHLY and FYNNEI. The CDR3 is 17 amino acids. The junction had 12 bases not matched to a gene; V was cut back by 7 bases and J by 0 bases. The CDR3 sequence: CASTLDDRGRISYEQYF. Here the CDR3 DNA reads TGTGCCAGCACCCTCGACGACAGGGGGCGGATCTCCTACGAGCAGTACTTC.

The rearrangement joins TRBV12-5 to TRBJ1-4, with TRBD1 matching over 8 bases. This CDR3 has 17 amino acids. Germline-derived CDR1 and CDR2 are LGHNT and FRNRAP. J gave up 7 bases and V 0 bases, and 10 bases lay outside the gene matches. In DNA, the CDR3 is TGTGCTAGTGGTTTGGTAAAGTGGACAGGGAGGGCTGAAAAACTGTTTTTT. This encodes CASGLVKWTGRAEKLFF.

The chain links TRBV20-1 to TRBJ1-1; 9 bases fit TRBD1. Looked up from germline, CDR1 is DFQATT and CDR2 is SNEGSKA (reference sequence). V gave up 3 bases and J gave up 7 bases; unmatched junction bases: 9. This CDR3 has 14 amino acids. The DNA for the CDR3 is TGCAGTGCTAGTACGGACAGGGGAATTAGTGAAGCTTTCTTT. It encodes CSASTDRGISEAFF.

CDR3 DNA: TGTGCCAGCAGCATAACAGGTTACGAGCAGTACTTC. Its protein is CASSITGYEQYF. J is TRBJ2-7 and V is TRBV21-1; TRBD1 reflects the table's D call only, with no check against the DNA. TRBV21-1 is designated a pseudogene. This CDR3 spans 12 amino acids.

This chain links TRBV7-9 with TRBJ2-3; D gene unclear. Looked up from germline, CDR1 is SEHNR and CDR2 is FQNEAQ (reference sequence). This CDR3 comprises 13 residues. V lost 7 bases and J 2 bases, leaving 10 bases between the germline ends. This chain's CDR3 is CASTKTNTDTQYF. Written as DNA, the CDR3 is TGTGCCAGCACCAAGACGAACACAGATACGCAGTATTTT.

V gene TRBV5-1 combines with J gene TRBJ2-1; the D gene is possibly TRBD2 (5 bases). The CDR3 sequence is 14 residues long. Germline V lookup: CDR1 SGHRS, CDR2 YFSETQ. The V end lost 2 bases, the J end lost 7 bases, and 13 bases lay between the germline ends. The CDR3 reads CASSFEQPGNEQFF. In DNA, the CDR3 is TGCGCCAGCAGCTTTGAACAGCCGGGGAATGAGCAGTTCTTC.

On this clone itself: A read error may produce the germline difference seen at one junction end. The V and J genes are TRBV5-1 and TRBJ2-1, with D tentatively TRBD1 or TRBD2 (5 bases each). The CDR3 loop spans 14 amino acids. Per the germline V gene, CDR1 is SGHRS and CDR2 is YFSETQ. The CDR3 bases are TGCGCCAGCAGTTTGGGGTTCGGGGCAGGTGAGCAGTTCTTC. Encoded protein: CASSLGFGAGEQFF.